Listed below are T cell receptor beta chains from one sample, sequenced in a study of multiple sclerosis patients with progressive multifocal leukoencephalopathy. TCRdb's copy holds only in-frame clones and misses some; the assay was immunoSEQ multiplex PCR. In the table there are roughly 32,000 clones, around 90% of which are singletons. Material: PBMCs, obtained from a patient treated with natalizumab. Source of these receptors: a woman aged 40 to 50 with progressive multifocal leukoencephalopathy. Each CDR3 is given with its conserved first and last residue. A D gene is named only where the DNA matches it firmly. Not all rows give a size; the values are once, few, many and, for expanded clones, a class.

j_call	v_call	d_call	clone_size	cdr3_length	cdr3_nt	cdr3_aa
TRBJ1-5	TRBV15	-	-	15	TGTGCCACCACAAGAGGTGGGGGCCGCAATCAGCCCCAGCATTTT	CATTRGGGRNQPQHF
TRBJ1-5	TRBV2	-	-	13	TGTGCCAGCAGTGCGGGGTATAATCAGCCCCAGCATTTT	CASSAGYNQPQHF
TRBJ1-1	TRBV28	-	once	13	TGTGCCACCCTCCCCCCGGGGAACACTGAAGCTTTCTTT	CATLPPGNTEAFF
TRBJ1-4	TRBV5-1	TRBD1	-	15	TGCGCCAGCAGCCCGGGGGACAGGGAGACTGAAAAACTGTTTTTT	CASSPGDRETEKLFF
TRBJ2-7	TRBV18	TRBD2	-	15	TGTGCCAGCTCACCGACTAGCGGGGGCATAAACGAGCAGTACTTC	CASSPTSGGINEQYF
TRBJ1-2	TRBV7-2	-	once	16	TGTGCCAGCAGCCTAAAAACTGGGGGTAGGGTCTATGGCTACACCTTC	CASSLKTGGRVYGYTF
TRBJ2-1	TRBV12-1	-	-	14	TGTGCCAGCAGCTCCGGGACTACCTACAATGAGCAGTTCTTC	CASSSGTTYNEQFF
TRBJ1-5	TRBV28	TRBD1	-	15	TGTGCCATCCAGTTTAGGGGGACAGGGATTCAGCCCCAGCATTTT	CAIQFRGTGIQPQHF
TRBJ2-5	TRBV7-2	TRBD2	-	13	TGTGCCAGCAGCCGCCAGGGAGGGGAGACCCAGTACTTC	CASSRQGGETQYF
TRBJ1-1	TRBV19	-	once	14	TGTGCCAGTAGTATCTCAGGGGTAAACACTGAAGCTTTCTTT	CASSISGVNTEAFF
TRBJ1-1	TRBV6-1	-	-	11	TGTGCCACCGTGGGAGTTTCTGAAGCTTTCTTT	CATVGVSEAFF
TRBJ1-2	TRBV4-3	TRBD1	-	14	TGCGCCAGCAGCCGTACAGGGGTGGCCTATGGCTACACCTTC	CASSRTGVAYGYTF
TRBJ2-1	TRBV9	TRBD2	-	15	TGTGCCAGCAGCGCCAGCGGGATGGGTGGCTATGAGCAGTTCTTC	CASSASGMGGYEQFF
TRBJ2-6	TRBV4-1	-	-	16	TGCGCCAGCAGCCAAGAGCCATCCTCTGGGGCCAACGTCCTGACTTTC	CASSQEPSSGANVLTF
TRBJ2-1	TRBV14	-	once	14	TGTGCCAGCAGCCGAGGCAGCGGGCTTAGTGAGCAGTTCTTC	CASSRGSGLSEQFF
TRBJ1-1	TRBV7-6	-	-	13	TGTGCCAGCAGCCCGACCAGAGACACTGAAGCTTTCTTT	CASSPTRDTEAFF
TRBJ1-1	TRBV7-2	-	-	15	TGTGCCAGCAGCGTCGCGCGCGGAAAGAACACTGAAGCTTTCTTT	CASSVARGKNTEAFF
TRBJ1-1	TRBV19	-	-	11	TGTGCCAGTAGTATAGGCCCCGTCGCTTTCTTT	CASSIGPVAFF
TRBJ2-7	TRBV5-5	-	-	14	TGTGCCAGCAGCTTTTTGACAGGAGCCTACGAGCAGTACTTC	CASSFLTGAYEQYF
TRBJ2-5	TRBV14	TRBD2	-	17	TGTGCCAGCAGCCAAGGCACCTCTAGCGGGAGGCTGGAGACCCAGTACTTC	CASSQGTSSGRLETQYF
TRBJ2-1	TRBV6-1	-	-	16	TGTGCCAGCAGTGAGGGCGCAAGGGCGCCCTACAATGAGCAGTTCTTC	CASSEGARAPYNEQFF
TRBJ2-1	TRBV10-1	TRBD2	-	16	TGCGCCAGCAGTGAGTCGCTGCGGGGGGGATACAATGAGCAGTTCTTC	CASSESLRGGYNEQFF
TRBJ2-7	TRBV7-8	TRBD2	-	11	TGTGCCAGCAGCCGGGGGGGCGAGCAGTACTTC	CASSRGGEQYF
TRBJ2-1	TRBV29-1	TRBD2	-	13	TGCAGCACGCTTCGGACTAGCGGCAATGAGCAGTTCTTC	CSTLRTSGNEQFF
TRBJ1-6	TRBV6-1	-	-	15	TGTGCCAGCAGTGAAGGGAGCTCCTATAATTCACCCCTCCACTTT	CASSEGSSYNSPLHF
TRBJ2-1	TRBV5-4	-	-	16	TGTGCCAGCAGCTCATACCGGGGAGAGAACCGCAATGAGCAGTTCTTC	CASSSYRGENRNEQFF
TRBJ2-2	TRBV29-1	-	-	13	TGCAGCGTTGAGTCCGAAAACACCGGGGAGCTGTTTTTT	CSVESENTGELFF
TRBJ1-5	TRBV6-1	TRBD1	-	15	TGTGCCAGCCAGGACAGGGGGTATAGCAATCAGCCCCAGCATTTT	CASQDRGYSNQPQHF
TRBJ2-5	TRBV7-2	-	once	15	TGTGCCAGCAGCAAACAGGAGGTCGATGAAGAGACCCAGTACTTC	CASSKQEVDEETQYF
TRBJ1-3	TRBV19	-	-	15	TGTGCCAGTAGTATCGTGGCGACCTCTGGAAACACCATATATTTT	CASSIVATSGNTIYF
TRBJ1-2	TRBV5-1	-	-	15	TGCGCCGGCAGCTTGAGGACGGCTGGTAACTATGGCTACACCTTC	CAGSLRTAGNYGYTF
TRBJ2-3	TRBV7-6	-	-	15	TGTGCCAGCAGCTTAACCCCCGGGGGAGCAGATACGCAGTATTTT	CASSLTPGGADTQYF
TRBJ2-1	TRBV2	TRBD1	-	14	TGTGCCAGCAGTGGACGCAGGGGGCCCTATGAGCAGTTCTTC	CASSGRRGPYEQFF
TRBJ1-1	TRBV13	-	-	13	TGTGCCAGCAGCTTAGAGGACCGGCGGTTAGCTTTCTTT	CASSLEDRRLAFF
TRBJ2-7	TRBV7-6	-	-	13	TGTGCCAGCTCCTGGGGGGTCACCTACGAGCAGTACTTC	CASSWGVTYEQYF
TRBJ2-2	TRBV18	TRBD1	-	17	TGCGCCAGCTCACTTTTCGGGACAGGGTCGAACACCGGGGAGCTGTTTTTT	CASSLFGTGSNTGELFF
TRBJ1-6	TRBV4-2	-	once	15	TGTGCCAGCAGCCAAGATATGGCACTAAATTCACCCCTCCACTTT	CASSQDMALNSPLHF
TRBJ2-1	TRBV4-3	-	-	13	TGCGCCAGCAGCCAAGTTGGAGGGATTGAGCAGTTCTTC	CASSQVGGIEQFF
TRBJ2-2	TRBV18	-	-	12	TGTGCCAGCTCACCAGTCGCCGGGGAGCTGTTTTTT	CASSPVAGELFF
TRBJ1-2	TRBV4-3	TRBD1	-	14	TGCGCCAGCAGCCAAGTTAAACAGGGGCATGGCTACACCTTC	CASSQVKQGHGYTF
TRBJ1-1	TRBV6-1	TRBD1	-	15	TGTGCCAGCAGCGGGACAGGGGGCTACGACACTGAAGCTTTCTTT	CASSGTGGYDTEAFF
TRBJ2-7	TRBV6-6	TRBD2	-	15	TGTGCCAGCAGACAGACTAGCGGGAGTTTCCACGAGCAGTACTTC	CASRQTSGSFHEQYF
TRBJ1-1	TRBV5-1	TRBD1	-	14	TGCGCCAGCAGCCTGGACAGGGCGGACACTGAAGCTTTCTTT	CASSLDRADTEAFF
TRBJ2-1	TRBV19	-	-	16	TGTGCCAGTAGCCCACAGGGCTTGCATAGGGGGAATGAGCAGTTCTTC	CASSPQGLHRGNEQFF
TRBJ1-5	TRBV2	-	-	12	TGTGCCAGCAGTCGGGGACGTTGGACCCAGCATTTT	CASSRGRWTQHF
TRBJ1-2	TRBV29-1	-	-	14	TGCAGCGTTGAAGAAGGGGCAGGAGGCTATGGCTACACCTTC	CSVEEGAGGYGYTF
TRBJ2-1	TRBV19	-	-	15	TGTGCCAGTAGTTTTGGCGGGCTTTCCTACAATGAGCAGTTCTTC	CASSFGGLSYNEQFF
TRBJ1-1	TRBV15	TRBD1	-	15	TGTGCCACCAGCAGACGGGACAGTGTGAACACTGAAGCTTTCTTT	CATSRRDSVNTEAFF
TRBJ2-1	TRBV14	-	-	13	TGTGCCAGCAGCCAAATTTTAGTCAATGAGCAGTTCTTC	CASSQILVNEQFF
TRBJ1-6	TRBV4-3	TRBD1	once	20	TGCGCCAGCAGCCAAGATCCCCCTGACAGGGAAGTAACCTATAATTCACCCCTCCACTTT	CASSQDPPDREVTYNSPLHF
TRBJ1-5	TRBV19	-	-	12	TGTGCCAGTATGAGAGGTAATCAGCCCCAGCATTTT	CASMRGNQPQHF
TRBJ2-1	TRBV6-6	TRBD2	-	16	TGTGCCAGCACCCCGAGGCTAGCGGGACTGAACAATGAGCAGTTCTTC	CASTPRLAGLNNEQFF
TRBJ1-2	TRBV27	-	-	11	TGTGCCAACCCCCTTTGGCCTGGCTACACCTTC	CANPLWPGYTF
TRBJ2-2	TRBV4-3	TRBD2	-	17	TGCGCCAGCAGCCAAGAAATTATGGGGACTAGGAGCGGGGAGCTGTTTTTT	CASSQEIMGTRSGELFF
TRBJ2-7	TRBV6-1	-	once	11	TGTGCCAGCAGTGGGGACTACGAGCAGTACTTC	CASSGDYEQYF